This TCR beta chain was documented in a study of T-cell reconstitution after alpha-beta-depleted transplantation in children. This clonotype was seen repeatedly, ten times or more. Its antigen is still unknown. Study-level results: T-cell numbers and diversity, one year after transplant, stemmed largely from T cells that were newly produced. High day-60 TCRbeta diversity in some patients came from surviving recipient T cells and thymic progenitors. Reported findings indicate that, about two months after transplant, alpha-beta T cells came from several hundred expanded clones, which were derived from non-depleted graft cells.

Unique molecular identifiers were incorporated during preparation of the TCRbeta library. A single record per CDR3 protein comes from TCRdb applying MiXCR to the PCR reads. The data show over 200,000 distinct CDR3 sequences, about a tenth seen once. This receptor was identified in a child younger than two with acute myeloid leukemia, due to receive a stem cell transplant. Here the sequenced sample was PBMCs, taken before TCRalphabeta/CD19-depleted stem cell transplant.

This CDR3 is CSVEGGGKNIQYF. CDR3 DNA: TGCAGCGTTGAAGGCGGGGGCAAAAACATTCAGTACTTC. The chain joins TRBV29-1 to TRBJ2-4, with 7 nucleotides matching TRBD2. The CDR3 consists of 13 residues. V was clipped by 1 base and J by 3 bases; unmatched bases: 0. Per the germline V gene, CDR1 is SQVTM and CDR2 is ANQGSEA.